Presented here are 22 T cell receptor beta chains from one specimen sequenced in a study of regulatory T cells in long-lasting Graves disease. The time point: persistent/refractory GD, antithyroid drugs over 5 years with positive TRAb. Preparation of the TCR library used RNA extracted from PBMCs. HTBI primers from iRepertoire and Arm-PCR of CDR3 regions yielded the TCR beta libraries. A single record per CDR3 protein comes from TCRdb applying MiXCR to the multiplex PCR reads. The sample has 300,000 to 500,000 distinct CDR3 sequences, around 20% seen once. The material was peripheral blood mononuclear cells (PBMCs), obtained when the disease was refractory, from a patient treated with antithyroid drugs. The receptors come from a female donor with Graves disease.

As to this clonotype: A read error may be the cause here, since a much bigger clone is one base away. This chain links TRBV6-2 or TRBV6-3 with TRBJ1-5; D possibly corresponds to TRBD1 (6 bases). The CDR3 totals 14 residues. Germline V CDR1 and CDR2: MNHEY, SVGEGT. The CDR3 sequence: CAGSSNRDNQPQHF. Here the CDR3 DNA reads TGTGCCGGCAGTTCTAACCGGGACAACCAACCCCAGCATTTT.

This sequence joins TRBV11-2 and TRBJ2-7, with unresolved D. This CDR3 is built from 15 residues. V was shortened by 5 bases and J by 0 bases, with 14 bases between the two germline ends. CDR1 is SGHAT, CDR2 FQNNGV, per germline. The CDR3 DNA follows: TGTGCCAGCAGCCCGGTATGGGCCCTCTCCTACGAGCAGTACTTC. Protein: CASSPVWALSYEQYF.

This clonotype has more than one count but fewer than ten. The V and J genes are TRBV6-1 and TRBJ1-5, with D perhaps matching TRBD1 (5 bases). CDR3 size: 15 residues. The V gene lost 5 bases and the J gene lost 6 bases, with 17 bases spanning the gap. Germline values: CDR1 MNHNS, CDR2 SASEGT. CDR3 in DNA: TGTGCCAGCAGTATCGGTCCGGGGGGTGGTCAGCCCCAGCATTTT. It is translated as CASSIGPGGGQPQHF.

The rearrangement links TRBV6-2 or TRBV6-3 to TRBJ1-1; TRBD1 might be the D (5 bases). This CDR3 region has 14 residues. Per germline, CDR1 MNHEY and CDR2 SVGEGT. Trimming took off 3 bases at V and 3 bases at J, with 11 bases between the two ends. CDR3: CASSYMGEYTEAFF. CDR3 DNA: TGTGCCAGCAGTTATATGGGGGAATACACTGAAGCTTTCTTT.

This clonotype was found a few times. The V and J genes are TRBV6-1 and TRBJ1-1, with TRBD1 matching 9 bases. CDR3 length equals 14 residues. The V and J ends lost 6 bases and 6 bases, in that order; junction bases with no gene match: 8. Germline CDR1 reads MNHNS; CDR2 reads SASEGT. The CDR3 bases are TGTGCCAGCAGCGATGACAGGGGGTTCTCTGAAGCTTTCTTT. Translating it yields CASSDDRGFSEAFF.

V is TRBV13 and J is TRBJ2-7; the match to TRBD1 covers 8 bases. CDR3 length: 15 amino acids. J was trimmed by 2 bases and V by 4 bases; bases with no gene match: 7. Germline-derived CDR1 and CDR2 are PRHDT and FYEKMQ (reference sequence). Written as DNA, the CDR3 is TGTGCCAGCAGCTCAGGGGGCGGAGGGGCCTACGAGCAGTACTTC. It codes for CASSSGGGGAYEQYF.

This sequence joins TRBV6-2 or TRBV6-3 and TRBJ1-4; D is uncertain. Germline CDR1 and CDR2: MNHEY and SVGEGT. Trimming pared 1 base from V and 5 bases from J, leaving 5 bases between. The CDR3 sequence is 13 residues long. The CDR3 nucleotides read TGTGCCAGCAGTTACTTCTTGAATGAAAAACTGTTTTTT. Translated: CASSYFLNEKLFF.

This chain links TRBV7-6 with TRBJ2-2; no definite D call. V was clipped by 1 base and J by 6 bases, with 6 bases between them. Germline V gene sequence: CDR1 SGHVS, CDR2 FNYEAQ. This CDR3 has 13 residues. The CDR3 DNA follows: TGTGCCAGCAGCTTAGAGTTTGCCGGGGAGCTGTTTTTT. This sequence encodes CASSLEFAGELFF.

The gene calls are TRBV19 and TRBJ1-1; TRBD1 matches 7 bases. V lost 5 bases, J lost 0 bases, and 9 bases stayed unmatched. CDR3 length: 16 amino acids. Germline V gene data show CDR1 as LNHDA and CDR2 as SQIVND (reference sequence). In DNA, the CDR3 is TGTGCCAGTAGTCACTGGACAGGAGCCATGAACACTGAAGCTTTCTTT. This codes for CASSHWTGAMNTEAFF.

This clonotype has a handful of counts. The chain combines TRBV20-1 with TRBJ1-2, with 9 bases matching TRBD1. The CDR3 extends over 14 amino acids. V dropped 6 bases and J dropped 4; count of bases not matched to a gene: 9. Germline V gives CDR1 DFQATT, CDR2 SNEGSKA (reference sequence). The CDR3 spells CSAPDRQGGYGYTF. Here the CDR3 DNA reads TGCAGTGCGCCGGACCGACAGGGGGGCTATGGCTACACCTTC.

This clonotype was detected many times. This chain connects TRBV6-5 to TRBJ1-1, with a tentative D call TRBD1 (5 bases). The V gene's germline CDR1 is MNHEY and CDR2 SVGAGI. CDR3 length: 14 amino acids. V shed 2 bases and J shed 5 bases, with 12 bases lying between them. The CDR3 sequence: CASSYPTGVTEAFF. The CDR3 nucleotides read TGTGCCAGCAGTTACCCGACGGGGGTAACTGAAGCTTTCTTT.

This clonotype was counted at least ten times. The genes are TRBV12-3 or TRBV12-4 and TRBJ2-5, with 11 nucleotides matching TRBD2. This CDR3 is 18 amino acids long. The junction had 11 bases not matched to a gene; V was cut back by 5 bases and J by 0 bases. The CDR3 here is CASSHRLAGRRYQETQYF. The DNA for the CDR3 is TGTGCCAGCAGTCACAGACTAGCGGGACGGCGGTACCAAGAGACCCAGTACTTC.

The chain combines TRBV6-1 with TRBJ1-3, with D hard to call. Trimming cost V 3 bases and J 4 bases, with 10 bases left between them. CDR1 and CDR2 from the germline V gene are MNHNS and SASEGT. The CDR3 length is 14 residues. The CDR3 is CASSDWADGNTIYF. Here the CDR3 DNA reads TGTGCCAGCAGTGATTGGGCGGACGGAAACACCATATATTTT.

The genes are TRBV29-1 and TRBJ2-7; D is undetermined. The V and J ends lost 6 bases and 5 bases respectively, with 11 bases between them. The CDR3 spans 11 residues. Germline CDR1 and CDR2: SQVTM and ANQGSEA. This CDR3 is CSVPVLDEQYF. The CDR3 coding sequence is TGCAGCGTCCCCGTACTGGACGAGCAGTACTTC.

This clonotype was observed a few times. This chain connects TRBV3-2 to TRBJ2-2; the table's D call, TRBD2, has no DNA check behind it. TRBV3-2 is listed as a pseudogene. CDR3 length equals 18 residues. The CDR3 region is CASSQVRREGPPAGELFF. In nucleotides, the CDR3 is TGTGCCAGCAGCCAAGTTCGGCGGGAGGGCCCCCCTGCCGGGGAGCTGTTTTTT.

This clonotype occurred many times. V and J are TRBV6-2 or TRBV6-3 and TRBJ2-7, with 8 bases lining up with TRBD1. Per germline, CDR1 MNHEY and CDR2 SVGEGT. V was pared by 5 bases and J by 2 bases, with 5 bases of the junction left unmatched. The CDR3 is made up of 14 amino acids. The CDR3 DNA reads as TGTGCCAGCAGTAAGGACAGGGTGCCCTACGAGCAGTACTTC. As protein: CASSKDRVPYEQYF.

As concerns this clonotype: A much larger clone lies a single base off, so this may be a read error. J is TRBJ1-1 and V is TRBV2; D may be TRBD1 (6 bases). The CDR3 contains 13 residues. The germline V and J ends were trimmed by 7 bases and 3 bases, with 12 bases remaining between them. CDR1 is SNHLY and CDR2 is FYNNEI in the germline V gene. The CDR3 coding sequence is TGTGCCAGCAAGGACAGACAGGACACTGAAGCTTTCTTT. Translating gives CASKDRQDTEAFF.

Only a few counts were recorded for this clonotype. CDR3 residues: CASSLVEQGAPGQYF. CDR3 nucleotides: TGTGCCAGCAGCTTAGTAGAACAGGGGGCGCCCGGGCAGTACTTC. The chain recombines TRBV7-2 with TRBJ2-7; TRBD1 agrees at 9 bases. Germline V CDR1 and CDR2: SGHTA, FQGNSA. With 1 base clipped from V and 9 bases from J, the junction kept 10 bases outside the gene matches. The CDR3 has 15 amino acids.

This clonotype was counted ten times or more. This sequence joins TRBV7-2 and TRBJ1-2, with unresolved D. This CDR3 spans 13 amino acids. V was clipped by 3 bases and J by 4 bases, with 9 bases between them. Germline-derived CDR1 and CDR2 are SGHTA and FQGNSA. The CDR3 bases are TGTGCCAGCAGCTTGACGCTTCTCTATGGCTACACCTTC. Translation gives CASSLTLLYGYTF.

Details on this clonotype: A single base separates this from a much larger clone, so it may be a read error. Here the CDR3 omits its conserved ending phenylalanine or tryptophan, so a read error is the likely source. CDR3 in amino acids: CASTLARGAEAFS. In nucleotides, the CDR3 is TGTGCCAGCACTCTCGCGAGGGGCGCTGAAGCTTTCTCT. The chain recombines TRBV2 with TRBJ1-1; a possible D gene is TRBD1 (5 bases). Germline-derived CDR1 and CDR2 are SNHLY and FYNNEI. Trimming removed 7 bases from V and 6 bases from J, with 15 bases in between. This CDR3 has 13 amino acids.

The chain carries TRBV7-6 and TRBJ2-2, with 10 bases fitting TRBD1. The germline V gene encodes CDR1 SGHVS and CDR2 FNYEAQ. This CDR3 region has 24 residues. V was pared by 4 bases and J by 0 bases, with 26 bases of the junction left unmatched. CDR3 in DNA: TGTGCCAGCAGCTCCGGGACCGGGACAGGGGCTCATGGCGGCCTAAAGGCGAACACCGGGGAGCTGTTTTTT. It yields the protein CASSSGTGTGAHGGLKANTGELFF.

This clonotype was detected many times. The chain carries TRBV3-1 and TRBJ2-7; D unclear. The V gene lost 3 bases and the J gene lost 3 bases, with 3 bases spanning the gap. The length of the CDR3 is 11 residues. Germline lookup yields CDR1 LGHDT and CDR2 YNNKEL (reference sequence). CDR3 sequence: CASSQRYEQYF. The CDR3 nucleotides read TGTGCCAGCAGCCAGCGCTACGAGCAGTACTTC.